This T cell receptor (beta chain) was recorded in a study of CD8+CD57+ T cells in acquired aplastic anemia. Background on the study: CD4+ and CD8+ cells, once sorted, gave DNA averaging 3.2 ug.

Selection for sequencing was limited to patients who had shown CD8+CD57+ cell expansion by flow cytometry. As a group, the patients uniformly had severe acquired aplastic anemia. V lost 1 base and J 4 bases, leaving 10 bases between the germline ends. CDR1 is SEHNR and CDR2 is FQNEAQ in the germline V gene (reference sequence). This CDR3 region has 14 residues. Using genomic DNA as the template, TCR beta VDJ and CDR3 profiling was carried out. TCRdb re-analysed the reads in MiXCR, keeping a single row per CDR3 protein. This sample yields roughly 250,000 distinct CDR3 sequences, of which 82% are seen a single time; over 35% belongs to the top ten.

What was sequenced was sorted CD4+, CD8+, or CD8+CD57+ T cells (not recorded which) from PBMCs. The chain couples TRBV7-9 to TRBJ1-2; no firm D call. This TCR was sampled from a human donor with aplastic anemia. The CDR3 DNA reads TGTGCCAGCAGCTTAGACACAACGGGCTATGGCTACACCTTC. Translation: CASSLDTTGYGYTF.